These 14 T cell receptor beta chains share one sample of origin, sequenced in a study of T cells expressing NK-cell markers. TCRdb reprocessed the 5' RACE reads and keeps a single row for each CDR3 protein, giving no DNA. The sample spans 500,000 to 700,000 distinct CDR3 sequences; the ten largest clones claim roughly 3.5%. The specimen was blood T cells: a sorted CD56 or NKG2C T cell subset, CD4+ or CD8+ T cells, or bulk PBMC T cells (not recorded which). The receptor source for this set is a man younger than 35 in good health.

The rearrangement links TRBV2 to TRBJ2-5. This CDR3 has 12 residues. Germline CDR1 SNHLY, CDR2 FYNNEI. CDR3 sequence reads: CASRTHKETQYF.

The J gene is TRBJ1-3, the V gene TRBV12-3 or TRBV12-4; with no DNA, the TCRdb D assignment of TRBD1 cannot be verified. This CDR3 is built from 14 residues. This chain's CDR3 is CASTPVISGNTIYF.

The chain recombines TRBV6-1 with TRBJ1-4; TCRdb's D gene call, TRBD1, goes unchecked for lack of DNA. CDR3 length: 15 residues. The germline V gene has CDR1 MNHNS and CDR2 SASEGT. The CDR3 loop is CASRGQSATNEKLFF.

The chain carries TRBV20-1 and TRBJ2-1; the TRBD2 assignment by TCRdb is unverifiable without DNA. The length of the CDR3 is 14 residues. CDR1 is DFQATT, CDR2 SNEGSKA, per germline (reference sequence). This CDR3 reads CSAGTSPPHNEQFF.

V usage is TRBV5-5 and J usage is TRBJ1-1. CDR3 length equals 11 residues. Germline lookup yields CDR1 SGHKS and CDR2 YYEKEE (reference sequence). CDR3 in amino acids: CASSLDTRAFF. The variable domain in full, with the rest retrieved from reference TRBV5-5 and TRBJ1-1, is DAGVTQSPTHLIKTRGQQVTLRCSPISGHKSVSWYQQVLGQGPQFIFQYYEKEERGRGNFPDRFSARQFPNYSSELNVNALLLGDSALYLCASSLDTRAFFGQGTRLTVV.

This CDR3 reads CAIRTTGLHTGELFF. The chain has TRBV10-3 and TRBJ2-2; TCRdb proposes TRBD1, but this gene call is untestable without DNA. The CDR3 runs 15 residues. In germline, CDR1 is ENHRY, CDR2 SYGVKD.

V usage is TRBV12-5 and J usage is TRBJ2-1; TCRdb calls TRBD1, which cannot be checked without DNA. The CDR3 runs 15 residues. Per the germline V gene, CDR1 is LGHNT and CDR2 is FRNRAP. This CDR3 is CASGLVRSGSNEQFF.

The chain uses TRBV28 and TRBJ2-5; the D call from TCRdb, TRBD2, cannot be confirmed without DNA. The CDR3 has 17 amino acids. Germline V CDR1 and CDR2: MDHEN, SYDVKM. The CDR3 loop is CASSLFSSSGLQETQYF.

The chain is built from TRBV4-2 and TRBJ2-3; absent DNA, TCRdb's TRBD1 call cannot be checked. Germline V gene lookup returns CDR1 LGHNA and CDR2 YNFKEQ. CDR3 length: 17 amino acids. CDR3 amino acids: CASSPGWDRGRTDTQYF.

The J gene is TRBJ2-3, the V gene TRBV28; TCRdb's D call, TRBD1, is unchecked because there is no DNA. The CDR3 consists of 14 residues. CDR1 MDHEN and CDR2 SYDVKM come from the germline V gene. CDR3: CASSSDRTTDTQYF.

The genes are TRBV12-3 or TRBV12-4 and TRBJ2-1; TCRdb picks TRBD2, but there is no DNA to check that call. The CDR3 extends over 15 amino acids. The chain's CDR3 is CASSLRGRAGHEQFF.

J is TRBJ2-1 and V is TRBV12-3 or TRBV12-4; TCRdb's D gene call, TRBD1, goes unchecked for lack of DNA. This CDR3 spans 16 amino acids. CDR3 region: CASSLRTGDGSNEQFF.

V is TRBV9 and J is TRBJ1-1; with no DNA, the TCRdb D assignment of TRBD1 cannot be verified. Germline assignment: CDR1 SGDLS and CDR2 YYNGEE. CDR3 length: 14 residues. The CDR3 here is CASSAEPRQGEAFF.

The rearrangement uses TRBV5-1 and TRBJ2-1; the TCRdb call, TRBD2, lacks DNA for checking. Germline V gene lookup returns CDR1 SGHRS and CDR2 YFSETQ. This CDR3 contains 13 residues. The CDR3: CASKRGLSNEQFF.